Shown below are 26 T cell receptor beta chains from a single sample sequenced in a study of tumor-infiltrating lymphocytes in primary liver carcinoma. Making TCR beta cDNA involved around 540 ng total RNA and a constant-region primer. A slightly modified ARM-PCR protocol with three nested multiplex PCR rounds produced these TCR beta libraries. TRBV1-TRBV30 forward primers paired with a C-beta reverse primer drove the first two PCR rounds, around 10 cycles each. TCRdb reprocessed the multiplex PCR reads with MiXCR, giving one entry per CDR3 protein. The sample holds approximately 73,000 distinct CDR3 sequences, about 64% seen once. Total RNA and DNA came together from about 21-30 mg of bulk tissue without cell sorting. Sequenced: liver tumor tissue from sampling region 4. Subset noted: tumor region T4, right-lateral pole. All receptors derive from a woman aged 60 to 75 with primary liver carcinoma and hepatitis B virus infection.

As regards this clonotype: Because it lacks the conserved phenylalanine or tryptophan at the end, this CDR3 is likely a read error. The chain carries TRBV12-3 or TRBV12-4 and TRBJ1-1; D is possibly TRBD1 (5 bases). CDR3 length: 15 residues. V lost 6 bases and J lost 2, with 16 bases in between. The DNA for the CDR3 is TGTGCCAGCAGAGCTGACAGAGGCGACAACACTGAAGCTTTCTCT. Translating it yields CASRADRGDNTEAFS.

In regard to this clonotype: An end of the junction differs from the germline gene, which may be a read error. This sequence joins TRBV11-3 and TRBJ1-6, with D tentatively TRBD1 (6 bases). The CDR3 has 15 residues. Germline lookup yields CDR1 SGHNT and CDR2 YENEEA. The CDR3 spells CGSNWIGGGNSPLHF. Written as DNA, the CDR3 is TGTGGCAGCAACTGGATAGGGGGGGGGAATTCACCCCTCCACTTT.

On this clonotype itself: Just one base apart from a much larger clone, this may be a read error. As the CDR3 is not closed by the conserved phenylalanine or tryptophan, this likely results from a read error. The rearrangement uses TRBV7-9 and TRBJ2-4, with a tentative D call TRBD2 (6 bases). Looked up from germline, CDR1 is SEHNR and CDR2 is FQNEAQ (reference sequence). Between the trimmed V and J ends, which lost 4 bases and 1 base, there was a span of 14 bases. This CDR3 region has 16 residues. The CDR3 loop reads CASSSGLSGAKNIQYI. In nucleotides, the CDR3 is TGTGCCAGCAGCTCCGGACTATCTGGGGCCAAAAACATTCAGTACATC.

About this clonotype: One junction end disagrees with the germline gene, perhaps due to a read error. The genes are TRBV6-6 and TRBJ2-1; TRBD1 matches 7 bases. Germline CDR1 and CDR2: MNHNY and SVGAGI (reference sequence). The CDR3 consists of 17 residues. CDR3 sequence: CAGSYRLWTGTGNEQFF. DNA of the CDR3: TGTGCCGGCAGTTACCGGCTCTGGACAGGCACAGGCAATGAGCAGTTCTTC.

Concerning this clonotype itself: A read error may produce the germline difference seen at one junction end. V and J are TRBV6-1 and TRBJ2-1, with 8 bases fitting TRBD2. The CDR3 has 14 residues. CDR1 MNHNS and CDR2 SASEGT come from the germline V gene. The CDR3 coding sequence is TGTGCCACCAGAGCGGGGGACTCATACTATGAGCAGTTATTC. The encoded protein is CATRAGDSYYEQLF.

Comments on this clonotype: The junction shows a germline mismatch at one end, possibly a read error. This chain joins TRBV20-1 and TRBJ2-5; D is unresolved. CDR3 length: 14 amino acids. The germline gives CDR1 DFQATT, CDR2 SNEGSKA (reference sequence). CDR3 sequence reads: CTASSWVNQETQYF. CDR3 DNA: TGCACTGCTAGTTCATGGGTCAACCAAGAGACCCAGTACTTT.

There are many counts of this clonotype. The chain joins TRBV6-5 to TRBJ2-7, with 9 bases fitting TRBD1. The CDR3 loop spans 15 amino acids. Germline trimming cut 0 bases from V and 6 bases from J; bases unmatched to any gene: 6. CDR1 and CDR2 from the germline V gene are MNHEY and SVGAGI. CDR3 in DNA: TGTGCCAGCAGTTACTCGGGGACAGGGCCCGGCGAGCAGTACTTC. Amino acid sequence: CASSYSGTGPGEQYF.

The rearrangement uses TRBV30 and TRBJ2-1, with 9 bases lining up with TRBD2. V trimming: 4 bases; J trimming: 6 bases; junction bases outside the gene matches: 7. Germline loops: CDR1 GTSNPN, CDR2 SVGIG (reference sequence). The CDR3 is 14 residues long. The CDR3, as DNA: TGTGCCTGGAACCGCGGGGGGGTGGGCAATGAGCAGTTCTTC. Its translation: CAWNRGGVGNEQFF.

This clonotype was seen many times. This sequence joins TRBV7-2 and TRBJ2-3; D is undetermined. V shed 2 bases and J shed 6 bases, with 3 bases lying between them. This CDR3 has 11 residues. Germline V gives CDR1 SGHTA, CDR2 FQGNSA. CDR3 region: CASSLRDTQYF. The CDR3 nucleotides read TGTGCCAGCAGCTTAAGGGATACGCAGTATTTT.

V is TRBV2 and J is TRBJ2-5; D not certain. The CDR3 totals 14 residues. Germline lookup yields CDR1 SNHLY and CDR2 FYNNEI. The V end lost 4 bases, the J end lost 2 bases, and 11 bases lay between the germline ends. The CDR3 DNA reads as TGTGCCAGCAGTGGAGACGTGGGGCAAGAGACCCAGTACTTC. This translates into CASSGDVGQETQYF.

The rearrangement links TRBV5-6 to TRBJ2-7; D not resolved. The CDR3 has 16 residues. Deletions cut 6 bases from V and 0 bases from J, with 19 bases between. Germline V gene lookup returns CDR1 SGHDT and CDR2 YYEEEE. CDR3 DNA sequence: TGTGCCAGCACCCCTAACTTGCGGCTCAGCTCCTACGAGCAGTACTTC. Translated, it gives CASTPNLRLSSYEQYF.

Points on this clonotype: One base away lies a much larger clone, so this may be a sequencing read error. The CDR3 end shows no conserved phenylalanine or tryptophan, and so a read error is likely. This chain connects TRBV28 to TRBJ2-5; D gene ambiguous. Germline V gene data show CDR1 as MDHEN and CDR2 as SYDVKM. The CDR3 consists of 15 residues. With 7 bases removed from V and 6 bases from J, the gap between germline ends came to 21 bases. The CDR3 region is CASTDGRDPKQTQYL. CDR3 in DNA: TGTGCCAGCACTGACGGCAGAGATCCCAAACAGACCCAGTACCTC.

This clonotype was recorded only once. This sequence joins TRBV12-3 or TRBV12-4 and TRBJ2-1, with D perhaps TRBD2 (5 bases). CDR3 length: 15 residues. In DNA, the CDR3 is TGTACCCGCAGCTCAAGAGGGAGCTCCTACAATGAGCAGTTCTTC. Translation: CTRSSRGSSYNEQFF.

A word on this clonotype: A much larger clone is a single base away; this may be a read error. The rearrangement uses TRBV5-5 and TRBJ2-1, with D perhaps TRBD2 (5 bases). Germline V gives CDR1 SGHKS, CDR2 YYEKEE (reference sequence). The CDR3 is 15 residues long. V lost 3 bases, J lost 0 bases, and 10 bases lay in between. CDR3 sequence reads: CASSSGWNSYNEQFF. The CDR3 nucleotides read TGTGCCAGCAGCTCGGGGTGGAACTCCTACAATGAGCAGTTCTTC.

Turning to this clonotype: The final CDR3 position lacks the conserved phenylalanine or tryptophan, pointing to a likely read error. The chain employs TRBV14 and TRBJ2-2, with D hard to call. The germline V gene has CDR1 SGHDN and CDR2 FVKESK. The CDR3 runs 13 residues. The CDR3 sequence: CASSQVHTRELFL. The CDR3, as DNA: TGTGCCAGCAGCCAAGTCCACACCAGGGAGCTGTTTTTA.

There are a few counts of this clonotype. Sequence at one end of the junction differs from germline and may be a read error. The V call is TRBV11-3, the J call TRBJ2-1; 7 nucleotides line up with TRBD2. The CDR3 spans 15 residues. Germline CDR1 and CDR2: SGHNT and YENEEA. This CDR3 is CARSLGTSGKLEQFF. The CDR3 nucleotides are TGTGCCAGAAGCTTAGGAACCAGCGGGAAACTTGAGCAGTTCTTC. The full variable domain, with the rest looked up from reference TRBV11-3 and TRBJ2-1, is EAGVVQSPRYKIIEKKQPVAFWCNPISGHNTLYWYLQNLGQGPELLIRYENEEAVDDSQLPKDRFSAERLKGVDSTLKIQPAELGDSAVYLCARSLGTSGKLEQFFGPGTRLTVL.

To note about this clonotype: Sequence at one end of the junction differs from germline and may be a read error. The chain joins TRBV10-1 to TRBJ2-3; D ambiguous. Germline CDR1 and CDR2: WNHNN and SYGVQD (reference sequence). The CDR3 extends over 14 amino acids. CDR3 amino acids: CARSTLDGTDTQYF. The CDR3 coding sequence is TGCGCCAGGAGCACCCTGGACGGCACAGATACGCAATATTTT.

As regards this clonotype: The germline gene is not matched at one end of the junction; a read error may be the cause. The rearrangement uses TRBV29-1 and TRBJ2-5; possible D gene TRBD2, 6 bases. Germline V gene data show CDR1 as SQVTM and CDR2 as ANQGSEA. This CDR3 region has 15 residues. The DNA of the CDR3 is TGCAGGGTTGGGGGGATCATTGGCTTCCAAGAGACCCAGTACTTC. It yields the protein CRVGGIIGFQETQYF.

CDR3 region: CASSDLLATGGVQDTQYF. CDR3 nucleotides: TGTGCCAGCAGTGACCTTCTTGCGACAGGGGGAGTTCAAGATACGCAGTATTTT. V usage is TRBV6-1 and J usage is TRBJ2-3; 9 bases line up with TRBD1. The V and J ends lost 3 bases and 5 bases, in that order; junction bases with no gene match: 15. CDR1 and CDR2 from the germline V gene are MNHNS and SASEGT. The CDR3 is 18 residues long.

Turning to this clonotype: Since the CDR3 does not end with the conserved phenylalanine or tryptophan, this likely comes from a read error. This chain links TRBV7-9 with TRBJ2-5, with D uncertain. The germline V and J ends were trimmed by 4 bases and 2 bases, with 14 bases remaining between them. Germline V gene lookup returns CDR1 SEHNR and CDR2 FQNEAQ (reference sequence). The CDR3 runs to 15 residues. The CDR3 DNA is TGTGCCAGCAGCTCCCAACACGTGGCTCAAGAGACCCAGTACATC. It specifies CASSSQHVAQETQYI.

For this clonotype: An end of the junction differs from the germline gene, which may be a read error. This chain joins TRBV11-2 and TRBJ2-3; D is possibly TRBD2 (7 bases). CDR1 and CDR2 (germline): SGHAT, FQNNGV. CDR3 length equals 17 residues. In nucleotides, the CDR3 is TGTGTCAGCAGCTTAGGGGGACTAACGTTCACGTCAGATATGCAGTATTTT. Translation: CVSSLGGLTFTSDMQYF.

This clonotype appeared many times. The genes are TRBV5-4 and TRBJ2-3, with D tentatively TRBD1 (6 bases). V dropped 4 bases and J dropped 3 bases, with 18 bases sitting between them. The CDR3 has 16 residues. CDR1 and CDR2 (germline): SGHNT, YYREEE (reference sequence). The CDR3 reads CASSPRPEGGTDTQYF. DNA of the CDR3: TGTGCCAGCAGCCCGCGACCAGAAGGGGGTACAGATACGCAGTATTTT.

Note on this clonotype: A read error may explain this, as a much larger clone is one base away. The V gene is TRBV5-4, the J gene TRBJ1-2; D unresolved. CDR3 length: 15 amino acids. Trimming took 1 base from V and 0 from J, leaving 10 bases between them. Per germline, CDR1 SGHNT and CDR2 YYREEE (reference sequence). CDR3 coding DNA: TGTGCCAGCAGCTTGTTTGTGGGAACTAACTATGGCTACACCTTC. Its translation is CASSLFVGTNYGYTF. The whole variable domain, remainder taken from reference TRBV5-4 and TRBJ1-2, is ETGVTQSPTHLIKTRGQQVTLRCSSQSGHNTVSWYQQALGQGPQFIFQYYREEENGRGNFPPRFSGLQFPNYSSELNVNALELDDSALYLCASSLFVGTNYGYTFGSGTRLTVV.

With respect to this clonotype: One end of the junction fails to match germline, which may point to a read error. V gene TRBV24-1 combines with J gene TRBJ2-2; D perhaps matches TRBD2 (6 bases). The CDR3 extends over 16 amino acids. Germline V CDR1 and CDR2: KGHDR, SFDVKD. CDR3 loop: CATSGRGSKNTGGLFF. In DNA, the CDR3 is TGTGCCACCAGTGGTAGGGGAAGCAAGAACACCGGGGGGCTGTTTTTT.

The CDR3 sequence: CASSQVEGGRTDTRYF. In DNA form, the CDR3 reads TGTGCCAGCAGCCAAGTGGAGGGAGGGCGCACAGATACACGGTATTTT. V is TRBV4-2 and J is TRBJ2-3; 7 nucleotides line up with TRBD2. Germline values: CDR1 LGHNA, CDR2 YNFKEQ. Germline trimming cut 1 base from V and 14 bases from J; bases unmatched to any gene: 18. The CDR3 covers 16 residues.

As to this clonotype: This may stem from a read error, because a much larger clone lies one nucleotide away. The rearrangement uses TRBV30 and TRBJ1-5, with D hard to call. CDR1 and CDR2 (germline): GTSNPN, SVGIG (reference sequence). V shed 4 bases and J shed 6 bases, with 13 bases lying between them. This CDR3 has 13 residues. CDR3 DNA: TGTGCCTGGACTGTACACAGTGGTCAGCCCCAGCATTTT. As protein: CAWTVHSGQPQHF.